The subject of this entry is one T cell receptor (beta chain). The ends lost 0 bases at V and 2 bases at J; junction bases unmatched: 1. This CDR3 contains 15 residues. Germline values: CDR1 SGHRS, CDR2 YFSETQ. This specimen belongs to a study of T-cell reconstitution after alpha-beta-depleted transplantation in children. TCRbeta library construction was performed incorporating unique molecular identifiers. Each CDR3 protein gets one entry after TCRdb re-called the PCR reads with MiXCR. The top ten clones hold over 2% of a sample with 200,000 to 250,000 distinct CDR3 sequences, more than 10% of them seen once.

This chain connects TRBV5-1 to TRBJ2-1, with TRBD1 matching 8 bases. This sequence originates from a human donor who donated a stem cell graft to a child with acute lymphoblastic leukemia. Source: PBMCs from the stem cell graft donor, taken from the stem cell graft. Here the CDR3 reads CASSLEQGAYNEQFF. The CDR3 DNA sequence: TGCGCCAGCAGCTTGGAACAGGGGGCCTACAATGAGCAGTTCTTC.